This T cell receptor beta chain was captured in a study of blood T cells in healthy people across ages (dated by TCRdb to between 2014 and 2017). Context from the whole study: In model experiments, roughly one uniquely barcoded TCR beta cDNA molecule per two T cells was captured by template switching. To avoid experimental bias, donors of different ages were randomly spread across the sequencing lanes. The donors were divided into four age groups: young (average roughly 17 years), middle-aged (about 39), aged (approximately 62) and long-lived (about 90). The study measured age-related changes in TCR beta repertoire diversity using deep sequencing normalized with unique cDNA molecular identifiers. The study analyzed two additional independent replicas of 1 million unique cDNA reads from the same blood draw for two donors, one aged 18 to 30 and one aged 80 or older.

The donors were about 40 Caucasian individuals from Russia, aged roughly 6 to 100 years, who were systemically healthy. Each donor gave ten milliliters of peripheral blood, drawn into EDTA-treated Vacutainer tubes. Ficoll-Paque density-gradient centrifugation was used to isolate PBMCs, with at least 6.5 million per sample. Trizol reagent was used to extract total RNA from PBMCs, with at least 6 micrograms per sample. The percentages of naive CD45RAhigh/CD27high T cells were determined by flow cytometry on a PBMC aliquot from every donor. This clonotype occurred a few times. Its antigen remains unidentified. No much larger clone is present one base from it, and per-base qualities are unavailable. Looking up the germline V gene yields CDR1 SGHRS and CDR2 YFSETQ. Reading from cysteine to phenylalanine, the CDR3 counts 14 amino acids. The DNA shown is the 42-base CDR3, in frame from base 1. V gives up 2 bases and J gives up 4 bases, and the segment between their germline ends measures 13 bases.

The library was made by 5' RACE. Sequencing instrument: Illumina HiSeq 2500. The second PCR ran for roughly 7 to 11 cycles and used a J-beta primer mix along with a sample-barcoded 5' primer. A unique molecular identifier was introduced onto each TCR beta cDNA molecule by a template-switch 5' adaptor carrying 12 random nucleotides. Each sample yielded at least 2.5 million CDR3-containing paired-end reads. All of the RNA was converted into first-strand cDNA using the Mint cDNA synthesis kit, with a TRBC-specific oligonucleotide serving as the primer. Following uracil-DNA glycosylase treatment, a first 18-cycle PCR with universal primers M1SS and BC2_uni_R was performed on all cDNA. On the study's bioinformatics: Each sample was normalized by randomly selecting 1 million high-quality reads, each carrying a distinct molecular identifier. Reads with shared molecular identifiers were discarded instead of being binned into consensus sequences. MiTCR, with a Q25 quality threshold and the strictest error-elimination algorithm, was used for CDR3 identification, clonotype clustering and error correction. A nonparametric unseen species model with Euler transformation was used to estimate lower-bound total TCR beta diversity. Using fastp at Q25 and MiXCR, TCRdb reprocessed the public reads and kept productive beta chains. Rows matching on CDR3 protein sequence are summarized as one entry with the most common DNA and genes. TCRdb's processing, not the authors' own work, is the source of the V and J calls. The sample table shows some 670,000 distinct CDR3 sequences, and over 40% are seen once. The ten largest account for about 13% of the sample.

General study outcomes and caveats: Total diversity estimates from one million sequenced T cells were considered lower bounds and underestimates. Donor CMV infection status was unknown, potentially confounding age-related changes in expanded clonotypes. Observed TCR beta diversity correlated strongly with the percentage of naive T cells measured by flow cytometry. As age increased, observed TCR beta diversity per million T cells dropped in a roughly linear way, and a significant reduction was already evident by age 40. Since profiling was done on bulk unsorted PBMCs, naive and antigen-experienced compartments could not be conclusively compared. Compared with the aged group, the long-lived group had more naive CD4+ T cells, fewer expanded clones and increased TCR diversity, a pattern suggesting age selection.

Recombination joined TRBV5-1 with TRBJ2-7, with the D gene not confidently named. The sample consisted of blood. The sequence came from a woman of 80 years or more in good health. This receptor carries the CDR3 CASSFGGGRYEQYF. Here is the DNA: TGCGCCAGCAGCTTCGGCGGTGGCAGGTACGAGCAGTACTTC.